One sample yielded the 19 T cell receptor beta chains listed below, sequenced in a study of cytomegalovirus exposure and HLA in healthy donors (dated by TCRdb to 2017 to 2019). Receptor libraries were prepared by the immunoSEQ multiplex PCR assay. For the multiplex PCR, a mixture combining 60 forward primers for TCR Vbeta segments and 13 reverse primers for TCR Jbeta segments was used. In its TCRdb copy, this immuneACCESS table keeps in-frame sequences only and misses some clones. Where compared with another copy, unresolved V genes explain less than half of these, and the others have no known cause. The sample table shows about 300,000 clones, and 86% are seen once. Around 3.7% of the sample lies in the top ten. Sequenced: PBMCs. The receptors here all came from a man aged 35 to 55 in good health and CMV-seropositive.

The chain couples TRBV28 to TRBJ2-2; the match to TRBD2 covers 13 bases. The CDR3 is made up of 19 amino acids. Germline V gene data show CDR1 as MDHEN and CDR2 as SYDVKM. V dropped 2 bases and J dropped 3; count of bases not matched to a gene: 9. The CDR3 sequence is CASSLGGTSGRGYTGELFF. CDR3 sequence (DNA): TGTGCCAGCAGTTTAGGCGGAACTAGCGGGAGGGGGTACACCGGGGAGCTGTTTTTT. Full variable domain (rest looked up from reference TRBV28 and TRBJ2-2): DVKVTQSSRYLVKRTGEKVFLECVQDMDHENMFWYRQDPGLGLRLIYFSYDVKMKEKGDIPEGYSVSREKKERFSLILESASTNQTSMYLCASSLGGTSGRGYTGELFFGEGSRLTVL.

The CDR3 coding sequence is TGTGCCAGCAGTGATACGCATCGGGGGGTGGGCACTGAAGCTTTCTTT. It encodes CASSDTHRGVGTEAFF. V usage is TRBV25-1 and J usage is TRBJ1-1; the D gene is possibly TRBD1 (5 bases). CDR1 is MGHDK and CDR2 is SYGVNS in the germline V gene. The CDR3 is 16 residues long. With 3 bases removed from V and 4 bases from J, the gap between germline ends came to 18 bases.

The rearrangement uses TRBV5-1 and TRBJ2-7; 14 nucleotides line up with TRBD2. The CDR3 has 18 residues. Trimming took 4 bases from V and 0 from J; bases not matched to a gene: 9. Germline loops: CDR1 SGHRS, CDR2 YFSETQ. CDR3 in amino acids: CASSLAGLAGASSYEQYF. As DNA, the CDR3 is TGCGCCAGCAGCCTTGCGGGACTAGCGGGAGCGAGCTCCTACGAGCAGTACTTC.

The J gene is TRBJ2-5, the V gene TRBV5-6, with a possible D match to TRBD1 (6 bases). CDR1 SGHDT and CDR2 YYEEEE come from the germline V gene. Trimming shortened V by 0 bases and J by 4 bases, and 13 bases separated the two germline ends. The CDR3 is made up of 15 amino acids. The CDR3 DNA follows: TGTGCCAGCAGCTTGGGACAGGTTGGTAGAGAGACCCAGTACTTC. As protein: CASSLGQVGRETQYF.

This chain links TRBV7-2 with TRBJ1-1, with 8 bases that match TRBD1. CDR1 is SGHTA, CDR2 FQGNSA, per germline. Losses at the gene ends were 6 bases for V and 1 base for J; bases not matched to a gene: 4. CDR3 size: 14 residues. Written as DNA, the CDR3 is TGTGCCAGCAGTTATGGGACAGGGAACACTGAAGCTTTCTTT. This sequence encodes CASSYGTGNTEAFF.

This chain connects TRBV6-4 to TRBJ1-2, with 8 bases that match TRBD1. V trimming: 2 bases; J trimming: 5 bases; junction bases outside the gene matches: 10. Germline values: CDR1 MRHNA, CDR2 SNTAGT. The CDR3 sequence is 16 residues long. CDR3: CASSDTRKTGDYGYTF. The CDR3 DNA follows: TGTGCCAGCAGTGACACCCGTAAGACAGGGGATTATGGCTACACCTTC.

On this clone itself: Compared with germline, one end of the junction differs, possibly owing to a read error. V gene TRBV7-9 combines with J gene TRBJ2-7; D is possibly TRBD1 (6 bases). Germline V gene lookup returns CDR1 SEHNR and CDR2 FQNEAQ (reference sequence). The CDR3 is 15 residues long. The CDR3 DNA follows: TGTTCCAGCAGCTTACTCTCACAGGGAACTAGGGAGCAGTACTTC. Protein product: CSSSLLSQGTREQYF.

The V gene is TRBV5-1, the J gene TRBJ2-7; D perhaps matches TRBD2 (6 bases). The ends were cut back, 1 base at V and 2 bases at J, with 7 bases in the middle. Germline-derived CDR1 and CDR2 are SGHRS and YFSETQ. This CDR3 has 13 residues. The CDR3 coding sequence is TGCGCCAGCAGCTTGTGGGAGGCCTACGAGCAGTACTTC. As protein: CASSLWEAYEQYF.

V gene TRBV27 combines with J gene TRBJ2-7, with 9 bases lining up with TRBD2. Germline values: CDR1 MNHEY, CDR2 SMNVEV (reference sequence). V gave up 3 bases and J gave up 5 bases; unmatched junction bases: 2. The CDR3 sequence is 13 residues long. CDR3 nucleotides: TGTGCCAGCAGTTTGGGGACTAGCAACGAGCAGTACTTC. Protein product: CASSLGTSNEQYF.

Written as DNA, the CDR3 is TGTGCCAGCAGCTACGGTTACGGGGTTAACTATGGCTACACCTTC. Its protein product is CASSYGYGVNYGYTF. V and J are TRBV5-8 and TRBJ1-2, with no clear D. The CDR3 is 15 amino acids. Trimming pared 3 bases from V and 1 base from J, leaving 13 bases between. Germline CDR1 is SGHTS and CDR2 is YDEGEE.

In DNA form, the CDR3 reads TGTGCCAGCAGCCTCGACAGGGAATACGGAAACACCATATATTTT. The encoded protein is CASSLDREYGNTIYF. This chain uses TRBV28 with TRBJ1-3; TRBD1 matches 7 bases. CDR3 size: 15 residues. V lost 6 bases, J lost 4 bases, and 9 bases stayed unmatched. Germline CDR1 and CDR2: MDHEN and SYDVKM.

The chain links TRBV29-1 to TRBJ2-2; D uncertain. Germline values: CDR1 SQVTM, CDR2 ANQGSEA. The V and J ends lost 8 bases and 0 bases respectively, with 10 bases between them. The CDR3 length is 13 residues. The CDR3 spells CSFRQTNTGELFF. In DNA, the CDR3 is TGCAGCTTCCGACAAACGAACACCGGGGAGCTGTTTTTT.

The chain has TRBV5-4 and TRBJ1-6; D is unresolved. CDR1 SGHNT and CDR2 YYREEE come from the germline V gene (reference sequence). Trimming cost V 0 bases and J 5 bases, with 9 bases left between them. This CDR3 is 15 amino acids long. CDR3 residues: CASSLDLPDNSPLHF. As DNA, the CDR3 is TGTGCCAGCAGCTTGGATCTCCCTGATAATTCACCCCTCCACTTT.

The chain employs TRBV2 and TRBJ2-5; 8 bases line up with TRBD2. The CDR3 has 16 residues. V shed 5 bases, J shed 5 bases, and the junction held 13 bases outside the gene matches. From germline, CDR1 is SNHLY and CDR2 FYNNEI. The CDR3 reads CASSPRWGLGGETQYF. CDR3 bases: TGTGCCAGCAGTCCAAGGTGGGGACTAGGTGGCGAGACCCAGTACTTC.

V and J are TRBV29-1 and TRBJ2-7; no reliable D call. In germline, CDR1 is SQVTM, CDR2 ANQGSEA. The CDR3 has 12 residues. V dropped 5 bases and J dropped 1 base, with 9 bases sitting between them. CDR3 protein: CSVLAQSYEQYF. The CDR3 DNA reads as TGCAGCGTTTTAGCTCAGTCCTACGAGCAGTACTTC.

V is TRBV9 and J is TRBJ2-5; 7 nucleotides align to TRBD1. CDR3 length equals 15 residues. CDR1 and CDR2 from the germline V gene are SGDLS and YYNGEE. The ends lost 0 bases at V and 2 bases at J; junction bases unmatched: 4. The CDR3 region has the DNA TGTGCCAGCAGCGTAGGGGACAGAAGACAAGAGACCCAGTACTTC. It specifies CASSVGDRRQETQYF.

The rearrangement uses TRBV18 and TRBJ2-3, with TRBD2 matching 7 bases. Germline trimming cut 6 bases from V and 0 bases from J; bases unmatched to any gene: 3. There are 14 residues in the CDR3. Germline values: CDR1 KGHSH, CDR2 LQKENI. CDR3 bases: TGTGCCAGCTCGTCTAGCGGAAGCACAGATACGCAGTATTTT. Its protein is CASSSSGSTDTQYF.

On this clone: Other nucleotide sequences in the sample specify the same CDR3. V gene TRBV7-3 combines with J gene TRBJ2-7; TRBD1 matches at 8 bases. The CDR3 has 14 amino acids. The V segment lost 5 bases and the J segment 2 bases; nucleotides outside the gene matches: 5. CDR1 and CDR2 (germline): SGHTA, FQGTGA. The chain's CDR3 is CASSPGQGAYEQYF. The DNA for the CDR3 is TGTGCCAGCAGCCCAGGACAGGGAGCCTACGAGCAGTACTTC.

The rearrangement links TRBV6-1 to TRBJ2-1, with 9 bases matching TRBD2. V lost 11 bases and J lost 3; bases outside the gene matches: 2. The CDR3 loop spans 12 amino acids. Germline CDR1 and CDR2: MNHNS and SASEGT. The CDR3 DNA reads as TGTGCCGGCGGGGGGGTCTACAATGAGCAGTTCTTC. The encoded protein is CAGGGVYNEQFF.